This T cell receptor beta chain stems from a study of response to subunit inactivated influenza vaccine. A few counts support this clonotype. One entry per CDR3 protein results from TCRdb running MiXCR on the RT-PCR reads. The table records roughly 760,000 distinct CDR3 sequences, 21% of them present only once. The CDR3 has 15 amino acids. Germline V gives CDR1 LGHNA, CDR2 YNFKEQ. The V end was cut by 8 bases, the J end by 1 base, with 17 bases between. The sample in question was PBMCs from blood, obtained 4 to 6 days after vaccination. This TCR derives from a man between 50 and 59 years old who received an inactivated influenza vaccine. The chain joins TRBV4-2 to TRBJ1-1; the D gene is possibly TRBD1 (6 bases). The CDR3 region is CASSGDGETNTEAFF. CDR3 nucleotides: TGTGCCAGCTCAGGGGATGGGGAGACGAACACTGAAGCTTTCTTT.